Below are 32 T cell receptor beta chains sequenced from a single sample in a study of post-analysis software for immune sequencing data. Whole-study findings and limits: A few TRBV segments (TRBV5-6, TRBV5-1 and TRBV20-1 among them) occurred more frequently in patients than in controls.

What these receptors recognize is not known. The TCR beta cDNA libraries carried unique molecular identifiers. MiXCR was run by TCRdb on the PCR reads, yielding one entry per CDR3 protein. This table has 820,000 or so distinct CDR3 sequences, approximately 53% appearing once. The sequencing input was blood. The receptors stem from a girl aged 10-17 years with multiple sclerosis.

The chain is built from TRBV5-5 and TRBJ2-4; 7 bases are a match to TRBD1. The last part of the DNA fits TRBJ2-7 better; the J call may be wrong. The CDR3 is 15 amino acids. Germline V gene data show CDR1 as SGHKS and CDR2 as YYEKEE (reference sequence). The CDR3 sequence: CASSSVGQYSGEQYF. CDR3 DNA: TGTGCCAGCAGCTCCGTGGGACAGTACTCCGGCGAGCAGTACTTC.

The CDR3 region has the DNA TGTGCCAGCAGCCCACCGGCTAGCGGAAGCTCCTACAATGAGCAGTTCTTC. This translates into CASSPPASGSSYNEQFF. V gene TRBV7-9 combines with J gene TRBJ2-1; 7 bases fit TRBD2. This CDR3 contains 17 residues. CDR1 and CDR2 from the germline V gene are SEHNR and FQNEAQ (reference sequence). Losses at the gene ends were 5 bases for V and 0 bases for J; bases not matched to a gene: 10.

The chain links TRBV6-2 or TRBV6-3 to TRBJ1-2; 8 bases are shared with TRBD1. This CDR3 has 14 amino acids. Per the germline V gene, CDR1 is MNHEY and CDR2 is SVGEGT. Trimming took 2 bases from V and 7 from J; bases not matched to a gene: 6. CDR3 DNA: TGTGCCAGCAGTTACGCGACAGGGGAAAGTGGCTACACCTTC. Translated, it gives CASSYATGESGYTF.

V usage is TRBV20-1 and J usage is TRBJ2-7; TRBD2 aligns across 12 bases. CDR1 is DFQATT, CDR2 SNEGSKA, per germline (reference sequence). This CDR3 is 13 amino acids long. Trimming took 4 bases from V and 6 from J; bases not matched to a gene: 4. CDR3 DNA sequence: TGCAGTGCTAAGACTAGCGGGGGCCCCGAGCAGTACTTC. Its protein product is CSAKTSGGPEQYF.

V and J are TRBV6-5 and TRBJ2-3; possible D gene TRBD1, 6 bases. Deletions cut 5 bases from V and 0 bases from J, with 15 bases between. Germline-derived CDR1 and CDR2 are MNHEY and SVGAGI. The CDR3 contains 16 residues. The CDR3 bases are TGTGCCAGCAGTCCCTCGGACAGTTGGAGCACAGATACGCAGTATTTT. Translated, it gives CASSPSDSWSTDTQYF.

The chain recombines TRBV7-8 with TRBJ1-6, with 7 bases identical to TRBD1. Germline CDR1 reads SGHVS; CDR2 reads FQNEAQ. The CDR3 has 12 residues. The ends lost 5 bases at V and 9 bases at J; junction bases unmatched: 1. The chain's CDR3 is CASSNRGSPLHF. The CDR3 nucleotides read TGTGCCAGCAGCAACAGGGGTTCACCCCTCCACTTT.

This sequence joins TRBV2 and TRBJ1-1, with D hard to call. This CDR3 has 11 residues. Germline CDR1 SNHLY, CDR2 FYNNEI. With 7 bases removed from V and 6 bases from J, the gap between germline ends came to 9 bases. CDR3 in amino acids: CASTEVPEAFF. The CDR3 DNA sequence: TGTGCCAGCACCGAAGTCCCTGAAGCTTTCTTT.

This clonotype was seen more than once but under ten times. The rearrangement joins TRBV4-1 to TRBJ2-4; the D is unclear. V gave up 2 bases and J gave up 0 bases, with 8 bases separating them. This CDR3 spans 15 amino acids. Germline CDR1 MGHRA, CDR2 YSYEKL. This chain's CDR3 is CASSQSQIAKNIQYF. The CDR3 coding sequence is TGCGCCAGCAGCCAATCCCAGATAGCCAAAAACATTCAGTACTTC.

A few counts support this clonotype. The chain joins TRBV7-6 to TRBJ2-3; the match to TRBD1 covers 7 bases. The V and J ends lost 0 bases and 0 bases, in that order; junction bases with no gene match: 3. The germline CDR1 and CDR2 sequences are SGHVS and FNYEAQ. This CDR3 region has 16 residues. The DNA for the CDR3 is TGTGCCAGCAGCTTAGCAGGGGGACAGAGCACAGATACGCAGTATTTT. Amino acid sequence: CASSLAGGQSTDTQYF.

This clonotype was observed a few times. This sequence joins TRBV29-1 and TRBJ2-7, with D perhaps matching TRBD1 (6 bases). Germline V lookup: CDR1 SQVTM, CDR2 ANQGSEA. This CDR3 contains 16 residues. V was trimmed by 5 bases and J by 1 base, leaving 21 bases between them. CDR3 in DNA: TGCAGCGTTTTACCGGGACAACTCACTGGATCCTACGAGCAGTACTTC. Residues: CSVLPGQLTGSYEQYF.

The rearrangement joins TRBV20-1 to TRBJ2-7, with D tentatively TRBD2 (7 bases). V lost 4 bases to trimming and J lost 0 bases, with 13 bases between them. The CDR3 contains 14 residues. Germline V lookup: CDR1 DFQATT, CDR2 SNEGSKA (reference sequence). DNA of the CDR3: TGCAGTGCTAAAAAGGGGGGGGGCTCCTACGAGCAGTACTTC. Its protein product is CSAKKGGGSYEQYF.

The V and J genes are TRBV7-9 and TRBJ1-4, with no clear D. CDR3 length: 14 residues. Trimming took off 5 bases at V and 6 bases at J, with 13 bases between the two ends. From germline, CDR1 is SEHNR and CDR2 FQNEAQ (reference sequence). In nucleotides, the CDR3 is TGTGCCAGCAGCCGGGTTGGGGTTGATGAAAAACTGTTTTTT. Amino acid sequence: CASSRVGVDEKLFF.

V usage is TRBV9 and J usage is TRBJ2-7; D uncertain. The germline V gene has CDR1 SGDLS and CDR2 YYNGEE. The CDR3 runs 14 residues. V lost 0 bases and J lost 3, with 10 bases in between. The DNA of the CDR3 is TGTGCCAGCAGCGTAGGAGGAAGGAGCTACGAGCAGTACTTC. Its translation: CASSVGGRSYEQYF.

The rearrangement uses TRBV7-9 and TRBJ2-1; 10 bases agree with TRBD2. Germline assignment: CDR1 SEHNR and CDR2 FQNEAQ (reference sequence). Germline trimming cut 7 bases from V and 8 bases from J; bases unmatched to any gene: 8. The CDR3 length is 14 residues. CDR3 DNA: TGTGCCAGCAAGGCTAGCGGGAGAGGGGATGAGCAGTTCTTC. It specifies CASKASGRGDEQFF.

The rearrangement uses TRBV6-6 and TRBJ2-3; D is possibly TRBD1 (5 bases). V was trimmed by 2 bases and J by 10 bases, leaving 16 bases between them. CDR3 length: 14 residues. Germline CDR1 and CDR2: MNHNY and SVGAGI (reference sequence). The CDR3 region has the DNA TGTGCCAGCAGTTACGGGCAGGGCCCCGATTCGCAGTATTTT. Protein sequence: CASSYGQGPDSQYF.

The CDR3 coding sequence is TGTGCCAGCAGCGTAGCGGGCCTCTTAAACAATGAGCAGTTCTTC. Its translation: CASSVAGLLNNEQFF. The chain uses TRBV9 and TRBJ2-1; D is unclear. The germline V and J ends were trimmed by 0 bases and 5 bases, with 12 bases remaining between them. The germline gives CDR1 SGDLS, CDR2 YYNGEE. The CDR3 sequence is 15 residues long.

The V and J genes are TRBV7-2 and TRBJ1-6, with TRBD1 identical over 10 bases. Germline assignment: CDR1 SGHTA and CDR2 FQGNSA. Trimming took 3 bases from V and 6 from J; bases not matched to a gene: 5. The CDR3 runs 16 residues. The CDR3 region has the DNA TGTGCCAGCAGCTTGACCGGGACAGGGGCTAATTCACCCCTCCACTTT. Translated: CASSLTGTGANSPLHF.

The V and J genes are TRBV12-3 or TRBV12-4 and TRBJ1-6; D call uncertain. The CDR3 runs to 15 residues. V was pared by 4 bases and J by 9 bases, with 16 bases between. The CDR3 DNA is TGTGCCAGCAGTTATGCGGGAAGAGTCGGTTCACCCCTCCACTTT. The encoded protein is CASSYAGRVGSPLHF.

The chain combines TRBV12-3 or TRBV12-4 with TRBJ2-7; TRBD1 matches at 7 bases. V was pared by 6 bases and J by 7 bases, with 3 bases of the junction left unmatched. The CDR3 totals 11 residues. The CDR3 reads CASSGTEEQYF. In DNA form, the CDR3 reads TGTGCCAGCAGCGGGACAGAGGAGCAGTACTTC.

The chain links TRBV5-1 to TRBJ2-7; 10 positions agree with TRBD2. V was clipped by 7 bases and J by 3 bases; unmatched bases: 7. CDR1 SGHRS and CDR2 YFSETQ come from the germline V gene. The CDR3 runs to 14 residues. The CDR3 DNA reads as TGCGCCAGCGGGTCTCTAGCGGGGGACTACGAGCAGTACTTC. Translated, it gives CASGSLAGDYEQYF.

This chain uses TRBV7-2 with TRBJ2-5; 8 bases fit TRBD2. V dropped 4 bases and J dropped 4; count of bases not matched to a gene: 5. CDR3 length equals 14 residues. Germline V lookup: CDR1 SGHTA, CDR2 FQGNSA. CDR3 bases: TGTGCCAGCAGCTGGGGACTAGAGGTAGAGACCCAGTACTTC. Residues: CASSWGLEVETQYF.

The chain recombines TRBV18 with TRBJ2-5; 10 positions agree with TRBD2. Looked up from germline, CDR1 is KGHSH and CDR2 is LQKENI. J was trimmed by 2 bases and V by 6 bases; bases with no gene match: 9. The CDR3 covers 16 residues. This CDR3 is CASSSLAGNEQETQYF. As DNA, the CDR3 is TGTGCCAGCTCCTCACTAGCGGGAAACGAACAAGAGACCCAGTACTTC.

This chain connects TRBV20-1 to TRBJ1-2; TRBD1 aligns across 9 bases. Germline trimming cut 0 bases from V and 5 bases from J; bases unmatched to any gene: 4. The germline CDR1 and CDR2 sequences are DFQATT and SNEGSKA (reference sequence). The CDR3 sequence is 14 residues long. CDR3 in amino acids: CSARDPGQGYGYTF. The CDR3 DNA follows: TGCAGTGCTAGAGATCCGGGACAGGGATATGGCTACACCTTC.

The chain recombines TRBV7-6 with TRBJ2-7, with D maybe TRBD2 (6 bases). The germline V and J ends were trimmed by 1 base and 2 bases, with 12 bases remaining between them. CDR1 is SGHVS, CDR2 FNYEAQ, per germline. CDR3 length: 15 residues. CDR3 sequence (DNA): TGTGCCAGCAGCTTAGATTACGGGAGCCCCTACGAGCAGTACTTC. Protein sequence: CASSLDYGSPYEQYF.

This chain uses TRBV4-1 with TRBJ2-3; D uncertain. Per germline, CDR1 MGHRA and CDR2 YSYEKL. This CDR3 comprises 15 residues. The ends were cut back, 6 bases at V and 0 bases at J, with 13 bases in the middle. The CDR3 loop reads CASRGSELSTDTQYF. CDR3 sequence (DNA): TGCGCCAGCAGGGGTTCGGAGCTAAGCACAGATACGCAGTATTTT.

The rearrangement joins TRBV20-1 to TRBJ2-1; unclear D gene. Germline V gives CDR1 DFQATT, CDR2 SNEGSKA (reference sequence). The V end was cut by 3 bases, the J end by 4 bases, with 16 bases between. This CDR3 is 15 amino acids long. The CDR3 DNA is TGCAGTGCTAGGTTTGCGGCATTGTCGTACAATGAGCAGTTCTTC. Its translation: CSARFAALSYNEQFF.

This clonotype was counted a few times. The chain joins TRBV12-3 or TRBV12-4 to TRBJ2-1; TRBD2 matches at 11 bases. The CDR3 runs 16 residues. V was pared by 11 bases and J by 5 bases, with 14 bases of the junction left unmatched. The CDR3 bases are TGTGCCTCACGGACTAGCGGGTCCGGTCTCAACAATGAGCAGTTCTTC. It encodes CASRTSGSGLNNEQFF.

V gene TRBV7-2 combines with J gene TRBJ2-3; weak D call: TRBD2 (6 bases). Germline CDR1 is SGHTA and CDR2 is FQGNSA. The CDR3 sequence is 14 residues long. V was pared by 3 bases and J by 1 base, with 8 bases between. The CDR3 region has the DNA TGTGCCAGCAGCTTTCCGGGAGGCACAGATACGCAGTATTTT. The encoded protein is CASSFPGGTDTQYF.

The V call is TRBV5-1, the J call TRBJ1-4, with D possibly being TRBD1 (5 bases). The germline V gene has CDR1 SGHRS and CDR2 YFSETQ. The CDR3 consists of 17 residues. Trimming removed 4 bases at V and 8 bases at J, with 24 bases between. Here the CDR3 reads CASSQASNRPRGEKLFF. For the CDR3, the DNA is TGCGCCAGCAGCCAAGCTTCCAACCGGCCGAGGGGCGAAAAACTGTTTTTT.

The rearrangement joins TRBV29-1 to TRBJ1-2; TRBD1 aligns across 8 bases. CDR1 SQVTM and CDR2 ANQGSEA come from the germline V gene. There are 14 residues in the CDR3. V lost 4 bases, J lost 4 bases, and 8 bases stayed unmatched. CDR3 sequence reads: CSVVSSDRGYGYTF. In nucleotides, the CDR3 is TGCAGCGTTGTTTCGAGCGACAGGGGCTATGGCTACACCTTC.

The chain combines TRBV7-9 with TRBJ1-2, with TRBD1 matching over 8 bases. J gave up 6 bases and V 3 bases, and 9 bases lay outside the gene matches. CDR1 and CDR2 from the germline V gene are SEHNR and FQNEAQ (reference sequence). CDR3 length equals 15 residues. Here the CDR3 DNA reads TGTGCCAGCAGCTTTCAACAGGGGGTAACGGATGGCTACACCTTC. Protein sequence: CASSFQQGVTDGYTF.

The chain combines TRBV10-3 with TRBJ2-7; 9 positions agree with TRBD1. V was pared by 5 bases and J by 1 base, with 6 bases of the junction left unmatched. The V gene's germline CDR1 is ENHRY and CDR2 SYGVKD. The CDR3 extends over 15 amino acids. The CDR3 DNA follows: TGTGCCATCAGTCGGGGACAGGGCGCATCCTACGAGCAGTACTTC. Translation: CAISRGQGASYEQYF.